The clone carrying this TCR beta chain was recorded many times. Its antigen is undetermined. With molecular barcodes, quantitative 5'-RACE was used to make the TCR beta libraries. TCRdb recomputed calls from the 5' RACE reads with MiXCR, one row per CDR3 protein. The sample lists approximately 440,000 distinct CDR3 sequences; roughly 15% were seen once. This entry is derived from a study of CD8 T cells in ankylosing spondylitis. The germline V gene encodes CDR1 MDHEN and CDR2 SYDVKM. This CDR3 comprises 17 residues. Trimming at V came to 2 bases and at J to 5 bases, leaving 7 bases not matched to a gene. Study findings and constraints: Significant enrichment of disease-linked clones was reported in matched ankylosing spondylitis synovial fluid. For ankylosing spondylitis blood, a TCR beta motif of eight or nine highly homologous variants appeared characteristic.

The specimen sequenced was blood, either unsorted or a sorted T cell fraction (not recorded which). The clonotype originates from a male donor with ankylosing spondylitis. The chain links TRBV28 to TRBJ1-4, with 11 bases identical to TRBD1. CDR3: CASSLPKDRGPNEKLFF. CDR3 bases: TGTGCCAGCAGTTTACCCAAGGACAGGGGGCCAAATGAAAAACTGTTTTTT.